One sample yielded the 17 T cell receptor beta chains listed below, sequenced in a study of T-cell reconstitution after alpha-beta-depleted transplantation in children. These receptors are not linked to any known antigen. Study-wide findings and caveats: Newly made T cells mostly supplied T-cell counts and diversity one year after transplant.

Molecular barcoding with unique molecular identifiers was used for the TCRbeta library. TCRdb called the PCR reads again in MiXCR, with one record for every CDR3 protein. The repertoire consists of about 300,000 distinct CDR3 sequences, with over 7% occurring once and the leading ten covering approximately 9%. The sequencing here drew on peripheral blood, taken 360 days after TCRalphabeta/CD19-depleted stem cell transplant. Source of these receptors: a female patient younger than 10 who had a stem cell transplant for Fanconi anemia, so the T cells may come from the graft donor.

This clonotype was recorded at least ten times. The V gene is TRBV29-1, the J gene TRBJ2-5, with D tentatively TRBD2 (7 bases). Per germline, CDR1 SQVTM and CDR2 ANQGSEA. The CDR3 length is 11 residues. Written as DNA, the CDR3 is TGCTCGGGGGGCGAGAGAGAGACCCAGTACTTC. Its protein is CSGGERETQYF.

This clonotype came up many times. The chain couples TRBV5-6 to TRBJ2-7; 7 bases are shared with TRBD2. The CDR3 contains 14 residues. Losses at the gene ends were 0 bases for V and 3 bases for J; bases not matched to a gene: 3. CDR1 and CDR2 from the germline V gene are SGHDT and YYEEEE. The CDR3 DNA sequence: TGTGCCAGCAGCTTGGGGACTAGTATCTACGAGCAGTACTTC. It specifies CASSLGTSIYEQYF.

At least ten counts were recorded for this clonotype. This chain connects TRBV20-1 to TRBJ1-4; D call uncertain. Trimming removed 6 bases at V and 5 bases at J, with 10 bases between. The CDR3 contains 12 residues. Germline V CDR1 and CDR2: DFQATT, SNEGSKA (reference sequence). The DNA for the CDR3 is TGCAGTGCCCGGTTGGTCAATGAAAAACTGTTTTTT. Its translation: CSARLVNEKLFF.

V usage is TRBV18 and J usage is TRBJ2-5, with D unclear. The CDR3 extends over 12 amino acids. From germline, CDR1 is KGHSH and CDR2 LQKENI. Trimming left V 1 base short and J 6 bases short, with 6 bases between. The CDR3 protein is CASSPREKTQYF. The CDR3 coding sequence is TGTGCCAGCTCACCACGTGAGAAGACCCAGTACTTC. Using reference TRBV18 and TRBJ2-5 for the parts outside the CDR3, the full variable domain is NAGVMQNPRHLVRRRGQEARLRCSPMKGHSHVYWYRQLPEEGLKFMVYLQKENIIDESGMPKERFSAEFPKEGPSILRIQQVVRGDSAAYFCASSPREKTQYFGPGTRLLVL.

This clonotype was observed at least ten times. The J gene is TRBJ2-2, the V gene TRBV5-1; the D gene is possibly TRBD1 (6 bases). This CDR3 comprises 15 residues. With 1 base removed from V and 2 bases from J, the gap between germline ends came to 9 bases. CDR1 SGHRS and CDR2 YFSETQ come from the germline V gene. CDR3 DNA: TGCGCCAGCAGCTTGACAGGGCTCAACACCGGGGAGCTGTTTTTT. This translates into CASSLTGLNTGELFF.

This clonotype was observed many times. The V and J genes are TRBV9 and TRBJ2-5; 9 bases line up with TRBD2. V lost 3 bases, J lost 5 bases, and 5 bases stayed unmatched. The CDR3 sequence is 14 residues long. Germline V gene sequence: CDR1 SGDLS, CDR2 YYNGEE. CDR3 in amino acids: CASSDVSGGETQYF. As DNA, the CDR3 is TGTGCCAGCAGCGACGTCAGCGGGGGGGAGACCCAGTACTTC.

The table lists this clonotype with a few counts. The chain recombines TRBV9 with TRBJ2-2, with no clear D. CDR1 is SGDLS and CDR2 is YYNGEE in the germline V gene. CDR3 length: 14 residues. V lost 0 bases and J lost 0, with 3 bases in between. As DNA, the CDR3 is TGTGCCAGCAGCGTAGTTCCGAACACCGGGGAGCTGTTTTTT. This encodes CASSVVPNTGELFF.

The chain combines TRBV7-8 with TRBJ2-5; D gene ambiguous. Germline CDR1 SGHVS, CDR2 FQNEAQ. Trimming took 4 bases from V and 4 from J, leaving 13 bases between them. This CDR3 region has 14 residues. The CDR3 loop is CASSSRPVGETQYF. The CDR3 bases are TGTGCCAGCAGCTCCCGACCGGTGGGAGAGACCCAGTACTTC. Full variable domain (remainder filled in from reference TRBV7-8 and TRBJ2-5): GAGVSQSPRYKVAKRGQDVALRCDPISGHVSLFWYQQALGQGPEFLTYFQNEAQLDKSGLPSDRFFAERPEGSVSTLKIQRTQQEDSAVYLCASSSRPVGETQYFGPGTRLLVL.

The chain is built from TRBV28 and TRBJ2-5; 7 positions match TRBD1. Germline assignment: CDR1 MDHEN and CDR2 SYDVKM. The ends lost 6 bases at V and 5 bases at J; junction bases unmatched: 9. The CDR3 totals 14 residues. CDR3 DNA sequence: TGTGCCAGCAGCCTACAGGGGTCGCGGGAGACCCAGTACTTC. Translating gives CASSLQGSRETQYF.

This clonotype has more than one count but fewer than ten. The rearrangement joins TRBV9 to TRBJ2-3; possibly TRBD1 or TRBD2 for D (5 bases each). The V and J ends lost 0 bases and 8 bases respectively, with 16 bases between them. Germline V gene sequence: CDR1 SGDLS, CDR2 YYNGEE. The CDR3 runs to 15 residues. The CDR3 DNA follows: TGTGCCAGCAGCGTAGTGGGGACGAGCGATGCTACGCAGTATTTT. Its protein is CASSVVGTSDATQYF.

This clonotype has ten or more counts. This sequence joins TRBV12-3 or TRBV12-4 and TRBJ1-2, with unresolved D. The CDR3 runs to 15 residues. V gave up 3 bases and J gave up 4 bases, with 15 bases separating them. CDR3: CASSFRWTPGYGYTF. CDR3 in DNA: TGTGCCAGCAGTTTTCGGTGGACCCCGGGCTATGGCTACACCTTC.

The table lists this clonotype with many counts. The chain combines TRBV12-3 or TRBV12-4 with TRBJ1-1, with D possibly matching TRBD1 (5 bases). CDR3 size: 17 residues. Trimming stripped 6 bases from V and 0 bases from J, with 20 bases between. As DNA, the CDR3 is TGTGCCAGCAGCTCAGGGTCAAGGGCTCTTTTGAACACTGAAGCTTTCTTT. Amino acid sequence: CASSSGSRALLNTEAFF.

This clonotype came up a few times. This rearrangement joins TRBV6-4 to TRBJ1-2; D is unclear. With 6 bases removed from V and 8 bases from J, the gap between germline ends came to 25 bases. The CDR3 runs to 16 residues. CDR1 and CDR2 (germline): MRHNA, SNTAGT. The CDR3 region is CASSPESIRNAGGYTF. In nucleotides, the CDR3 is TGTGCCAGCAGCCCCGAAAGCATCCGAAACGCGGGGGGCTACACCTTC.

This clonotype was picked up a small number of times. The chain has TRBV15 and TRBJ1-2; D is unresolved. Per the germline V gene, CDR1 is LNHNV and CDR2 is YYDKDF (reference sequence). V gave up 0 bases and J gave up 8 bases, with 10 bases separating them. The CDR3 is 13 residues long. DNA for the CDR3: TGTGCCACCAGCAGAGATCCGCGTGGGGGCTACACCTTC. This translates into CATSRDPRGGYTF.

This clonotype was seen only a few times. J is TRBJ2-2 and V is TRBV5-1; 8 bases are shared with TRBD2. The V segment lost 4 bases and the J segment 7 bases; nucleotides outside the gene matches: 9. The CDR3 runs to 15 residues. Germline V gives CDR1 SGHRS, CDR2 YFSETQ. The CDR3 region has the DNA TGCGCCAGCAGCAACGGGGGGGCACCTCACGGGGAGCTGTTTTTT. This sequence encodes CASSNGGAPHGELFF.

The rearrangement joins TRBV6-5 to TRBJ1-1; no firm D call. CDR3 length: 15 amino acids. The V end lost 0 bases, the J end lost 1 base, and 9 bases lay between the germline ends. Per germline, CDR1 MNHEY and CDR2 SVGAGI. The DNA for the CDR3 is TGTGCCAGCAGTTACTCGATGATCTCGAACACTGAAGCTTTCTTT. Translated: CASSYSMISNTEAFF.

This sequence joins TRBV3-1 and TRBJ2-3; 11 bases align to TRBD2. Losses at the gene ends were 4 bases for V and 5 bases for J; bases not matched to a gene: 8. The CDR3 sequence is 16 residues long. Germline-derived CDR1 and CDR2 are LGHDT and YNNKEL (reference sequence). CDR3 residues: CASSPKLGTSGDTQYF. The CDR3 bases are TGTGCCAGCAGCCCGAAGTTGGGGACTAGCGGAGATACGCAGTATTTT.